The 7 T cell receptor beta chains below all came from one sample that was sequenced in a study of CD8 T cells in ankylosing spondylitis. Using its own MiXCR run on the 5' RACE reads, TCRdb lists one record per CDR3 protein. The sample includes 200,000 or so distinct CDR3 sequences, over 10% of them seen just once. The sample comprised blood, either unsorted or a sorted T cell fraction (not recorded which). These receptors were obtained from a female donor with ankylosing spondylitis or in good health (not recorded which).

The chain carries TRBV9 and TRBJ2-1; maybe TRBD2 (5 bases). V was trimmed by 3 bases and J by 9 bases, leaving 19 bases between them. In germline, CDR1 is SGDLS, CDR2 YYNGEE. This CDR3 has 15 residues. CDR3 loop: CASSGTSGSSGEQFF. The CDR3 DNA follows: TGTGCCAGCAGCGGCACCAGTGGGAGTTCTGGTGAGCAGTTCTTC.

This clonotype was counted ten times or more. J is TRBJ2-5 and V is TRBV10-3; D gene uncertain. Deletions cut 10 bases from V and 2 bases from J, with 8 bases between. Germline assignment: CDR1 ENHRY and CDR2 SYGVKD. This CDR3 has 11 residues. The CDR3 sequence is CATKGQETQYF. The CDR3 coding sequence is TGTGCCACCAAAGGGCAAGAGACCCAGTACTTC.

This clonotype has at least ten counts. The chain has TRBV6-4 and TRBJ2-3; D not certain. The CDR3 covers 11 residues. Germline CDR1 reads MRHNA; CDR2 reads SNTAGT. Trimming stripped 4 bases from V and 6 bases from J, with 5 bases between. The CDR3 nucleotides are TGTGCCAGCAGTGTCGGCGATACGCAGTATTTT. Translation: CASSVGDTQYF.

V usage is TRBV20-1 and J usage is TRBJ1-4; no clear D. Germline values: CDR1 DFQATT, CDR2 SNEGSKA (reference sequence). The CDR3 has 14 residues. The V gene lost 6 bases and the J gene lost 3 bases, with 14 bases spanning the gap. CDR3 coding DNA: TGCAGTGCCCACCCCCCACGATCTAATGAAAAACTGTTTTTT. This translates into CSAHPPRSNEKLFF.

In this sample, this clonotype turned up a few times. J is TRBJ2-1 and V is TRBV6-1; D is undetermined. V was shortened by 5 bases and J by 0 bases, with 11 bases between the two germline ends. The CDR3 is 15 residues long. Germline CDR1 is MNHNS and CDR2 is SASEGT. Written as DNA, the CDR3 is TGTGCCAGCAGTAAGGGATTCAGCTCCTACAATGAGCAGTTCTTC. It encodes CASSKGFSSYNEQFF.

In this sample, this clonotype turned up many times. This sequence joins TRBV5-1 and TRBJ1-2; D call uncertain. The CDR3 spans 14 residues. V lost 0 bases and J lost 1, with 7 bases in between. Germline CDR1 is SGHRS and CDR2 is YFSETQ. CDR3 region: CASSLEPLNYGYTF. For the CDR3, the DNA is TGCGCCAGCAGCTTGGAACCGCTTAACTATGGCTACACCTTC.

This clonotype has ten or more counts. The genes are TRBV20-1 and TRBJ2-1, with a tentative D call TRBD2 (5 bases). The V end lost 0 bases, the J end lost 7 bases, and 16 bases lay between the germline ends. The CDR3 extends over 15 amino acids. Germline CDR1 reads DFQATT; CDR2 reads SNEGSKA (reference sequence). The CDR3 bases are TGCAGTGCTAGAGAAGGTTGGGAGATTGGAAATGAGCAGTTCTTC. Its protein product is CSAREGWEIGNEQFF.